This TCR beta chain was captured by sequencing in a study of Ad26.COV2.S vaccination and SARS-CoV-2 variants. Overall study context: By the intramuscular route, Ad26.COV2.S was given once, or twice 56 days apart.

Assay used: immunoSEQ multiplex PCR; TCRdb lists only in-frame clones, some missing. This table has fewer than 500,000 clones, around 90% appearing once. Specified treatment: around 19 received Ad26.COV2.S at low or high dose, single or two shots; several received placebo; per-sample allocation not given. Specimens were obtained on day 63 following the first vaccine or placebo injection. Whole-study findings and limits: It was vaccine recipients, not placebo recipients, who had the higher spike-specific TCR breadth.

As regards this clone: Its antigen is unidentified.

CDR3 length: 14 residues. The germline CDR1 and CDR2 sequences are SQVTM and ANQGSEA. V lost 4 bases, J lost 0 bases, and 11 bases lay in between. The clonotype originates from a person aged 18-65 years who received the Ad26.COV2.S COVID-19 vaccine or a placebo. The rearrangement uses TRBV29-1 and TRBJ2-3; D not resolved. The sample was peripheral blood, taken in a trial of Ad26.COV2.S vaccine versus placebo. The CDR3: CSVAVQTSTDTQYF. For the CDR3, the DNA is TGCAGCGTTGCCGTACAAACTAGCACAGATACGCAGTATTTT.